The 29 T cell receptor beta chains below all came from one sample that was sequenced in a study of blood T cell repertoires in COVID-19. Method: immunoSEQ multiplex PCR; TCRdb's copy keeps in-frame clones and lacks some. The sample contains 150,000 to 200,000 clones, around 86% of which appear only once. Source material: peripheral blood. The receptors here all came from a man in his sixties with acute or convalescent COVID-19.

This sequence joins TRBV28 and TRBJ2-4; 11 positions agree with TRBD2. The junction had 5 bases not matched to a gene; V was cut back by 1 base and J by 6 bases. Germline V gene lookup returns CDR1 MDHEN and CDR2 SYDVKM. CDR3 length equals 16 residues. The DNA for the CDR3 is TGTGCCAGCAGTTTATCTGGTAGCGGGGGGGGAAACATTCAGTACTTC. Amino acids: CASSLSGSGGGNIQYF. The full variable domain, completed using reference TRBV28 and TRBJ2-4, is DVKVTQSSRYLVKRTGEKVFLECVQDMDHENMFWYRQDPGLGLRLIYFSYDVKMKEKGDIPEGYSVSREKKERFSLILESASTNQTSMYLCASSLSGSGGGNIQYFGAGTRLSVL.

The chain carries TRBV6-5 and TRBJ1-5; 7 nucleotides align to TRBD1. This CDR3 is 15 amino acids long. The germline gives CDR1 MNHEY, CDR2 SVGAGI. The V and J ends lost 5 bases and 1 base, in that order; junction bases with no gene match: 5. CDR3 sequence: CASSHRDRSNQPQHF. CDR3 nucleotides: TGTGCCAGCAGTCACCGGGACAGAAGCAATCAGCCCCAGCATTTT.

This clone has only one observation. This sequence joins TRBV9 and TRBJ2-3; D may be TRBD2 (6 bases). The CDR3 consists of 15 residues. Per the germline V gene, CDR1 is SGDLS and CDR2 is YYNGEE. Between the trimmed V and J ends, which lost 0 bases and 1 base, there was a span of 9 bases. DNA of the CDR3: TGTGCCAGCAGCGTAGGCTCGGGGGGCACAGATACGCAGTATTTT. This translates into CASSVGSGGTDTQYF.

In this sample, this clone turned up once. This sequence joins TRBV9 and TRBJ2-2, with D uncertain. CDR1 is SGDLS and CDR2 is YYNGEE in the germline V gene. The CDR3 loop spans 13 amino acids. The V end lost 0 bases, the J end lost 4 bases, and 4 bases lay between the germline ends. CDR3 DNA: TGTGCCAGCAGCGTAGTAGCCACCGGGGAGCTGTTTTTT. Its protein is CASSVVATGELFF. Full variable domain (remainder filled in from reference TRBV9 and TRBJ2-2): DSGVTQTPKHLITATGQRVTLRCSPRSGDLSVYWYQQSLDQGLQFLIQYYNGEERAKGNILERFSAQQFPDLHSELNLSSLELGDSALYFCASSVVATGELFFGEGSRLTVL.

This rearrangement joins TRBV7-3 to TRBJ2-7; 9 bases map to TRBD2. V was pared by 0 bases and J by 6 bases, with 3 bases of the junction left unmatched. This CDR3 spans 14 amino acids. Germline lookup yields CDR1 SGHTA and CDR2 FQGTGA. The CDR3 sequence is CASSLTGLASEQYF. The CDR3 coding sequence is TGTGCCAGCAGCTTAACGGGACTAGCATCCGAGCAGTACTTC.

J is TRBJ1-4 and V is TRBV30; the D is unclear. The CDR3 extends over 13 amino acids. CDR1 and CDR2 (germline): GTSNPN, SVGIG (reference sequence). Trimming took 5 bases from V and 5 from J, leaving 12 bases between them. CDR3 amino acids: CAWDRSLNEKLFF. In nucleotides, the CDR3 is TGTGCCTGGGATCGATCTCTAAATGAAAAACTGTTTTTT.

J is TRBJ1-1 and V is TRBV5-4, with 7 bases identical to TRBD1. The CDR3 totals 15 residues. CDR1 and CDR2 from the germline V gene are SGHNT and YYREEE (reference sequence). Trimming cost V 3 bases and J 0 bases; bases outside gene matches: 5. The CDR3 region has the DNA TGTGCCAGCAGCTGGGACAGATCCATGAACACTGAAGCTTTCTTT. This sequence encodes CASSWDRSMNTEAFF.

The chain has TRBV19 and TRBJ1-1; no definite D call. The ends were cut back, 4 bases at V and 4 bases at J, with 10 bases in the middle. CDR1 and CDR2 from the germline V gene are LNHDA and SQIVND (reference sequence). This CDR3 spans 13 amino acids. CDR3 residues: CASSTRQRTEAFF. CDR3 nucleotides: TGTGCCAGTAGTACACGACAACGCACTGAAGCTTTCTTT.

The rearrangement joins TRBV19 to TRBJ2-5, with TRBD1 identical over 7 bases. The CDR3 length is 13 residues. Germline CDR1 LNHDA, CDR2 SQIVND (reference sequence). The V segment lost 5 bases and the J segment 5 bases; nucleotides outside the gene matches: 5. The CDR3 sequence: CASSHRGAETQYF. CDR3 DNA sequence: TGTGCCAGTAGTCACAGGGGAGCGGAGACCCAGTACTTC. The complete variable domain, with remaining parts taken from reference TRBV19 and TRBJ2-5, reads DGGITQSPKYLFRKEGQNVTLSCEQNLNHDAMYWYRQDPGQGLRLIYYSQIVNDFQKGDIAEGYSVSREKKESFPLTVTSAQKNPTAFYLCASSHRGAETQYFGPGTRLLVL.

The V call is TRBV6-5, the J call TRBJ1-1, with D possibly being TRBD1 (5 bases). The germline V gene encodes CDR1 MNHEY and CDR2 SVGAGI. The length of the CDR3 is 14 residues. Trimming took off 8 bases at V and 0 bases at J, with 13 bases between the two ends. As DNA, the CDR3 is TGTGCCAGCGCCGCAGGGCGCTTGAACACTGAAGCTTTCTTT. Translating gives CASAAGRLNTEAFF.

The chain combines TRBV7-8 with TRBJ2-2, with D perhaps matching TRBD1 (5 bases). CDR3 length: 14 residues. Germline V gene sequence: CDR1 SGHVS, CDR2 FQNEAQ. Between the trimmed V and J ends, which lost 5 bases and 1 base, there was a span of 8 bases. The CDR3 spells CASSLDRNTGELFF. CDR3 DNA: TGTGCCAGCAGCCTCGACAGGAACACCGGGGAGCTGTTTTTT.

The rearrangement links TRBV7-6 to TRBJ2-7; D gene ambiguous. The germline V gene has CDR1 SGHVS and CDR2 FNYEAQ. CDR3 length: 16 residues. With 0 bases removed from V and 0 bases from J, the gap between germline ends came to 12 bases. In nucleotides, the CDR3 is TGTGCCAGCAGCTTAGCAACCGCAGGATACTCCTACGAGCAGTACTTC. Its translation is CASSLATAGYSYEQYF.

This chain joins TRBV6-4 and TRBJ1-2; D remains unclear. This CDR3 is built from 13 residues. The ends were cut back, 5 bases at V and 4 bases at J, with 11 bases in the middle. Per germline, CDR1 MRHNA and CDR2 SNTAGT. The chain's CDR3 is CASSTGPSYGYTF. The CDR3 nucleotides are TGTGCCAGCAGTACCGGTCCCTCCTATGGCTACACCTTC.

The chain joins TRBV9 to TRBJ2-1, with 9 bases that match TRBD2. The V gene end was trimmed by 5 bases and the J gene end by 7 bases; junction bases not matched to a gene: 7. The CDR3 length is 14 residues. Germline-derived CDR1 and CDR2 are SGDLS and YYNGEE. The CDR3 DNA sequence: TGTGCCAGCAGGGGGACTAGCTCGGGGAATGAGCAGTTCTTC. It codes for CASRGTSSGNEQFF.

The chain couples TRBV6-4 to TRBJ2-5; D is possibly TRBD2 (6 bases). The V end was cut by 6 bases, the J end by 4 bases, with 12 bases between. Germline CDR1 and CDR2: MRHNA and SNTAGT. This CDR3 contains 13 residues. The CDR3 sequence is CASRDTTRETQYF. CDR3 sequence (DNA): TGTGCCAGCAGGGATACGACTAGAGAGACCCAGTACTTC.

CDR3 region: CASSLAGGTQETQYF. CDR3 DNA: TGTGCCAGCAGCCTAGCGGGAGGGACCCAAGAGACCCAGTACTTC. The chain carries TRBV3-1 (or the pseudogene TRBV3-2) and TRBJ2-5; 11 nucleotides agree with TRBD2. Trimming took 4 bases from V and 1 from J; bases not matched to a gene: 2. The germline gives CDR1 LGHDT, CDR2 YNNKEL (reference sequence). This CDR3 spans 15 amino acids.

V gene TRBV6-1 combines with J gene TRBJ2-7; maybe TRBD2 (6 bases). Trimming removed 3 bases at V and 2 bases at J, with 11 bases between. CDR3 length equals 14 residues. Per the germline V gene, CDR1 is MNHNS and CDR2 is SASEGT. The CDR3 region has the DNA TGTGCCAGCAGTGAGGAGGCGGGAACCTACGAGCAGTACTTC. This encodes CASSEEAGTYEQYF.

The sample holds a few counts of this clone. The V and J genes are TRBV29-1 and TRBJ1-1; TRBD1 matches at 8 bases. Trimming took 6 bases from V and 0 from J; bases not matched to a gene: 3. The germline V gene encodes CDR1 SQVTM and CDR2 ANQGSEA. This CDR3 comprises 13 residues. The CDR3 region is CSVRTGMNTEAFF. In nucleotides, the CDR3 is TGCAGCGTGAGGACAGGGATGAACACTGAAGCTTTCTTT.

The rearrangement links TRBV5-1 to TRBJ1-4; TRBD1 matches 8 bases. Germline assignment: CDR1 SGHRS and CDR2 YFSETQ. J gave up 3 bases and V 4 bases, and 2 bases lay outside the gene matches. The CDR3 totals 14 residues. In nucleotides, the CDR3 is TGCGCCAGCAGCCGACAGGGGTCTAATGAAAAACTGTTTTTT. The encoded protein is CASSRQGSNEKLFF.

The V call is TRBV6-5, the J call TRBJ1-2; 7 bases map to TRBD1. CDR3 length: 15 amino acids. The ends lost 0 bases at V and 2 bases at J; junction bases unmatched: 3. The germline V gene encodes CDR1 MNHEY and CDR2 SVGAGI. The CDR3 DNA reads TGTGCCAGCAGTTACTCGCCAGGGGGGAACTATGGCTACACCTTC. Amino acid sequence: CASSYSPGGNYGYTF.

V and J are TRBV15 and TRBJ1-2, with 8 bases aligning to TRBD1. CDR1 is LNHNV, CDR2 YYDKDF, per germline (reference sequence). J lost 0 bases, V lost 2 bases, and 5 bases had no gene match. The CDR3 contains 16 residues. The CDR3 DNA follows: TGTGCCACCAGCAGACCTTTGACAGGGGCTAACTATGGCTACACCTTC. It specifies CATSRPLTGANYGYTF.

V and J are TRBV7-2 and TRBJ2-5; 8 bases fit TRBD1. CDR3 size: 15 residues. From germline, CDR1 is SGHTA and CDR2 FQGNSA. The J segment lost 5 bases and the V segment lost 5 bases, leaving 10 bases of the junction unmatched. The CDR3 DNA reads as TGTGCCAGCAGCGAAAAGGGACAGGCCGTCGAGACCCAGTACTTC. Its translation: CASSEKGQAVETQYF.

This chain joins TRBV11-2 and TRBJ1-1; D is possibly TRBD1 (6 bases). This CDR3 contains 14 residues. Looked up from germline, CDR1 is SGHAT and CDR2 is FQNNGV. V shed 1 base and J shed 8 bases, with 14 bases lying between them. Here the CDR3 reads CASSLGLRGQEAFF. The CDR3 nucleotides read TGTGCCAGCAGCTTAGGATTGCGGGGGCAGGAAGCTTTCTTT.

The chain recombines TRBV6-5 with TRBJ1-2; D may be TRBD1 (6 bases). V gave up 2 bases and J gave up 4 bases, with 11 bases separating them. The germline CDR1 and CDR2 sequences are MNHEY and SVGAGI. The CDR3 loop spans 14 amino acids. This CDR3 reads CASSYLDRTYGYTF. The CDR3 nucleotides read TGTGCCAGCAGTTACCTCGACAGGACCTATGGCTACACCTTC.

The V and J genes are TRBV18 and TRBJ1-3, with unresolved D. The CDR3 extends over 13 amino acids. The germline V and J ends were trimmed by 11 bases and 2 bases, with 13 bases remaining between them. Germline V gene sequence: CDR1 KGHSH, CDR2 LQKENI. This CDR3 is CAVEVEAGNTIYF. CDR3 nucleotide sequence: TGTGCCGTGGAGGTCGAAGCTGGAAACACCATATATTTT.

The chain joins TRBV19 to TRBJ1-3, with TRBD1 matching over 7 bases. V shed 5 bases, J shed 0 bases, and the junction held 13 bases outside the gene matches. This CDR3 contains 18 residues. The germline CDR1 and CDR2 sequences are LNHDA and SQIVND (reference sequence). CDR3 sequence reads: CASSLPTGTADSGNTIYF. The CDR3 DNA reads TGTGCCAGTAGTCTCCCAACCGGGACAGCAGACTCTGGAAACACCATATATTTT.

This rearrangement joins TRBV28 to TRBJ1-2, with 7 nucleotides matching TRBD1. Per the germline V gene, CDR1 is MDHEN and CDR2 is SYDVKM. The length of the CDR3 is 13 residues. Germline trimming cut 6 bases from V and 4 bases from J; bases unmatched to any gene: 5. DNA of the CDR3: TGTGCCAGCAGGGGGGACAGTGCCTATGGCTACACCTTC. Translating gives CASRGDSAYGYTF.

In this sample, this clone turned up a few times. This rearrangement joins TRBV2 to TRBJ1-5; 7 positions match TRBD1. J gave up 0 bases and V 6 bases, and 17 bases lay outside the gene matches. The CDR3 totals 19 residues. Per germline, CDR1 SNHLY and CDR2 FYNNEI. The CDR3 loop is CASRDRVLGDRYSNQPQHF. DNA of the CDR3: TGTGCCAGCAGGGATAGGGTATTAGGGGACAGATATAGCAATCAGCCCCAGCATTTT.

The chain combines TRBV6-6 with TRBJ1-6; D is perhaps TRBD1 (6 bases). CDR3 length: 15 residues. Per the germline V gene, CDR1 is MNHNY and CDR2 is SVGAGI (reference sequence). Between the trimmed V and J ends, which lost 6 bases and 3 bases, there was a span of 12 bases. CDR3 sequence reads: CASRAETGYNSPLHF. The CDR3 DNA reads as TGTGCCAGCAGAGCCGAGACAGGCTATAATTCACCCCTCCACTTT.